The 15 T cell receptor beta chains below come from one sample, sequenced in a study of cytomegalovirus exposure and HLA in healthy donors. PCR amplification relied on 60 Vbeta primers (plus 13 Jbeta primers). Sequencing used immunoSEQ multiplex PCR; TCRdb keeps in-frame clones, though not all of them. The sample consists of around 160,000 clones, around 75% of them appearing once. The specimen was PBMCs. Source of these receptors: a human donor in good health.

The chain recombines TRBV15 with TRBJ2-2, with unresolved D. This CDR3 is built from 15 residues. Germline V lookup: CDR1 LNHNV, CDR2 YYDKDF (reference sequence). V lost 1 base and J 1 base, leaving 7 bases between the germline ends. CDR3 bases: TGTGCCACCAGCAGAGTACGAGGGAACACCGGGGAGCTGTTTTTT. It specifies CATSRVRGNTGELFF.

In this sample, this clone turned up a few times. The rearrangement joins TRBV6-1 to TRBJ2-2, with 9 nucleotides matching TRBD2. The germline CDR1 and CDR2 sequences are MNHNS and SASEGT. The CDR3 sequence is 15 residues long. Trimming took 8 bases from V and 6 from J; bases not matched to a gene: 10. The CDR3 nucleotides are TGTGCCAGCGGGGAGGCGGGGGGGCAATCCGGGGAGCTGTTTTTT. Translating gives CASGEAGGQSGELFF.

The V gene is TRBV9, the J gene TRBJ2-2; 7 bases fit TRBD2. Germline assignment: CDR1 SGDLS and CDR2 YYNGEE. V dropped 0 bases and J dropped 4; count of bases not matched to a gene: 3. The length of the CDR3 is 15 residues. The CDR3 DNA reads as TGTGCCAGCAGCGTAGATGAGCGGGGCACCGGGGAGCTGTTTTTT. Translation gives CASSVDERGTGELFF.

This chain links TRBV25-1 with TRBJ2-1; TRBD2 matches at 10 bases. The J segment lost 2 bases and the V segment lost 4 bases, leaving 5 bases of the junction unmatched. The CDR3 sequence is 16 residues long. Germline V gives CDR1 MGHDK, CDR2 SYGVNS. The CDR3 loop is CASSVIAGGPYNEQFF. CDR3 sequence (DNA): TGTGCCAGCAGTGTCATAGCGGGGGGACCCTACAATGAGCAGTTCTTC.

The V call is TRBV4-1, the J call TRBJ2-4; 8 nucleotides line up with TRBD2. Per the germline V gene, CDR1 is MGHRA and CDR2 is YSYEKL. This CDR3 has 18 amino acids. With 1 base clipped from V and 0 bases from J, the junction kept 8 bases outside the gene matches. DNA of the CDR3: TGCGCCAGCAGCCAAGGGGGGGCGGGGGGTGTAGCCAAAAACATTCAGTACTTC. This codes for CASSQGGAGGVAKNIQYF.

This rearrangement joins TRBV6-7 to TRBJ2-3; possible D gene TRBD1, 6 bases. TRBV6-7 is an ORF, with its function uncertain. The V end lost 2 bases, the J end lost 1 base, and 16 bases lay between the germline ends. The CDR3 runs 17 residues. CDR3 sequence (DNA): TGTGCCAGCAGTTACGCGGTGGGGGCCGGCCGCACAGATACGCAGTATTTT. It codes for CASSYAVGAGRTDTQYF.

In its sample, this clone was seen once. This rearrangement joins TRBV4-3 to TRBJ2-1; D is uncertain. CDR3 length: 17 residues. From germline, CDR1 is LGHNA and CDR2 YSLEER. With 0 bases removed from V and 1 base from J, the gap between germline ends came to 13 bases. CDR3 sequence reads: CASSQDLPYISYNEQFF. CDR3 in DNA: TGCGCCAGCAGCCAAGATCTCCCCTATATTTCCTACAATGAGCAGTTCTTC.

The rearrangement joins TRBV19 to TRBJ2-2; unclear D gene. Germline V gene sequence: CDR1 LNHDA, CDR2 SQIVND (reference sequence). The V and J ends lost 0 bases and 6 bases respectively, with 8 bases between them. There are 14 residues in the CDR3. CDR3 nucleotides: TGTGCCAGTAGTATAGATCACGGGTCCGGGGAGCTGTTTTTT. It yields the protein CASSIDHGSGELFF.

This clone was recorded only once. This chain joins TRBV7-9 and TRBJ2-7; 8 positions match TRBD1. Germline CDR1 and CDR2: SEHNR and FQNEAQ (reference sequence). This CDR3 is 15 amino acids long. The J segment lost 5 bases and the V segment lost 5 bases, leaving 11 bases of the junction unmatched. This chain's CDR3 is CASSPGQGSIHEQYF. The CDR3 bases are TGTGCCAGCAGCCCAGGACAGGGAAGTATCCACGAGCAGTACTTC.

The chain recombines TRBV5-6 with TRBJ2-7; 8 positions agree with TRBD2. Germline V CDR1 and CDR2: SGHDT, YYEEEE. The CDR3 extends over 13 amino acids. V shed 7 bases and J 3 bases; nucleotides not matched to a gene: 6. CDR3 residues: CASARGGLYEQYF. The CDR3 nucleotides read TGTGCCAGCGCCCGGGGGGGCCTCTACGAGCAGTACTTC.

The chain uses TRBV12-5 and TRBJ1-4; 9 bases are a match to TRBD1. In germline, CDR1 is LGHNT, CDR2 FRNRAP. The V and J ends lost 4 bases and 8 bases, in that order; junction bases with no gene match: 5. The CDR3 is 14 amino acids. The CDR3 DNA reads TGTGCTAGTGGTTGGGACAGGGTGGACGAAAAACTGTTTTTT. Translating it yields CASGWDRVDEKLFF.

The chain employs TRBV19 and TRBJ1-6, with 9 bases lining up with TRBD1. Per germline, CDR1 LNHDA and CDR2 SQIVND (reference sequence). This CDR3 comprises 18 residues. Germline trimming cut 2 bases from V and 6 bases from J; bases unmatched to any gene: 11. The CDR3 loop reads CASSIRLSWDRANSPLHF. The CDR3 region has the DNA TGTGCCAGTAGTATAAGATTAAGTTGGGACAGGGCTAATTCACCCCTCCACTTT.

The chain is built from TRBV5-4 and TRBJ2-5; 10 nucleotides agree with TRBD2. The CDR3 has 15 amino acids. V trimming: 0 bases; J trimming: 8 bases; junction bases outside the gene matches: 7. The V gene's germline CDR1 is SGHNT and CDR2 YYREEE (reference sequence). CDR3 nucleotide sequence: TGTGCCAGCAGCTTGGATAGCGGGGGGCCGGTAACCCAGTACTTC. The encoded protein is CASSLDSGGPVTQYF.

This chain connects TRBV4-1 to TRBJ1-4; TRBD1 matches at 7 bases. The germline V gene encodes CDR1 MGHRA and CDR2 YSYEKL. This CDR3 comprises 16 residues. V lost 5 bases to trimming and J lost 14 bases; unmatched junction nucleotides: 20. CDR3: CASSDRQGGPAERLFF. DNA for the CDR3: TGCGCCAGCAGCGACCGACAGGGCGGTCCGGCTGAGAGGCTGTTTTTT.

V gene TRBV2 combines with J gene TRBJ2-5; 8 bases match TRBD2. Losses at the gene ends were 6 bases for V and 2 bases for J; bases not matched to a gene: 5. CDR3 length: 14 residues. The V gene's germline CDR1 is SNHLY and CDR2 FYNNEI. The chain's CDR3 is CASRGLAGQETQYF. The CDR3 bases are TGTGCCAGCAGAGGACTAGCAGGGCAAGAGACCCAGTACTTC.